The clone carrying this TCR beta chain appeared a single time. Its antigen is currently unknown. Other nucleotide sequences in the sample specify the same CDR3. V gave up 2 bases and J gave up 1 base, with 2 bases separating them. This CDR3 is 12 amino acids long. Germline V gene lookup returns CDR1 MNHEY and CDR2 SVGAGI. The data derive from a study of shared clonotypes between healthy human individuals. Study background: CD4 naive and memory got three plates each, CD8 naive two, CD8 memory one.

Whole-study findings and limits: Collection of samples was limited to blood; tissue repertoires likely differ.

Every subset's genomic DNA went evenly onto several immunoSEQ plates. The repertoire was sequenced with immunoSEQ multiplex PCR; TCRdb's copy has only in-frame clones and lacks some. The table shows around 750,000 clones, with around 74% occurring only once. The chain is built from TRBV6-5 and TRBJ1-1; D is uncertain. The sequenced sample consisted of memory CD4+ T cells sorted from blood. Subset reported: CD45RA-negative fraction. The clonotype was recovered from a woman aged 25 to 39 in good health. CDR3 coding DNA: TGTGCCAGCAGTTACCAGAACACTGAAGCTTTCTTT. Its protein is CASSYQNTEAFF.